This T cell receptor (beta chain) appears in the sequencing data of a study of CD8+ T cells in alopecia areata. Peripheral blood and lesional scalp punch biopsies came from alopecia areata patients. In regard to this clone: Its antigen is unknown.

CDR1 is SGHVS, CDR2 FNYEAQ, per germline. This CDR3 has 13 amino acids. V lost 4 bases and J lost 3; bases outside the gene matches: 1. Whole-study results and caveats: Normal-skin resident alphabeta T cells also appear among scalp sample sequences. Between patients, shared TCR sequences were less clear than in mice. This was possibly due in part to HLA diversity in the patient population.

Once RNA had been extracted, it was reverse transcribed into cDNA to act as the sequencing template. Assay: immunoSEQ multiplex PCR; the TCRdb copy retains only in-frame clones and omits some. The table shows tens of thousands of clones, with roughly half occurring only once. The V gene is TRBV7-6, the J gene TRBJ2-5; 8 nucleotides match TRBD2. This sequence originates from a human donor with alopecia areata. Sequencing used NKG2D-high CD8+ T cells sorted from blood. The chain's CDR3 is CASSWGLEETQYF. The CDR3 DNA reads TGTGCCAGCAGCTGGGGACTAGAAGAGACCCAGTACTTC.